This T cell receptor beta chain was captured by sequencing in a study of blood T cell repertoires in COVID-19. Looking at the study overall: The United States, Italy and Spain were the sources of the acute and convalescent COVID-19 samples. Nucleic acid was either cDNA or gDNA, and it came from T cells, B-cell-depleted T cells, or PBMCs.

Authors' methods: Scientists estimated how many nucleated cells there were by amplifying reference gene primers. Using immunoSEQ multiplex PCR, the repertoire was profiled, and TCRdb retains in-frame clones only, with some absent. D and trimming were read from the DNA, whereas the V and J calls and clone size are those reported in that table. Of roughly 150,000 clones listed, 75% to 90% are singletons. The CDR3 loop spans 14 amino acids. Germline V gene data show CDR1 as SEHNR and CDR2 as FQNEAQ (reference sequence). V was trimmed by 1 base and J by 8 bases, leaving 9 bases between them. The sequenced sample consisted of peripheral blood. The receptor was isolated from a man in his sixties with acute or convalescent COVID-19. The chain uses TRBV7-9 and TRBJ1-6; D is ambiguous. CDR3 protein: CASSLGSHDSPLHF. The CDR3 DNA reads TGTGCCAGCAGCTTAGGCAGTCATGATTCACCCCTCCACTTT. Combining the CDR3 with reference TRBV7-9 and TRBJ1-6 gives the whole variable domain DTGVSQNPRHKITKRGQNVTFRCDPISEHNRLYWYRQTLGQGPEFLTYFQNEAQLEKSRLLSDRFSAERPKGSFSTLEIQRTEQGDSAMYLCASSLGSHDSPLHFGNGTRLTVT.